Each of the 29 T cell receptor beta chains below was sequenced from the same sample in a study of OX40 agonist ivuxolimab in advanced cancers. The protocol was immunoSEQ multiplex PCR, while the TCRdb copy is restricted to in-frame clones and leaves out a portion. The data hold roughly 100,000 clones, with approximately 90% observed a single time. Sequencing was performed on CD4+ or CD8+ T cells sorted from blood, taken in a trial of the OX40 agonist ivuxolimab. The source is an adult with an advanced solid tumor such as melanoma, head and neck, liver or kidney cancer.

V usage is TRBV6-6 and J usage is TRBJ1-1; possibly TRBD1 for D (5 bases). The CDR3 has 13 amino acids. Trimming took off 2 bases at V and 3 bases at J, with 7 bases between the two ends. Germline V gene sequence: CDR1 MNHNY, CDR2 SVGAGI (reference sequence). As DNA, the CDR3 is TGTGCCAGCAGTTACCTCAGGGACACTGAAGCTTTCTTT. This encodes CASSYLRDTEAFF.

The chain uses TRBV30 and TRBJ1-1; TRBD1 matches 9 bases. Germline CDR1 GTSNPN, CDR2 SVGIG (reference sequence). With 1 base clipped from V and 4 bases from J, the junction kept 7 bases outside the gene matches. There are 15 residues in the CDR3. The CDR3 DNA reads TGTGCCTGGAGTGCCACAGGGGGCGCAGGCACTGAAGCTTTCTTT. Encoded protein: CAWSATGGAGTEAFF.

The gene calls are TRBV7-3 and TRBJ1-4, with D unresolved. Per the germline V gene, CDR1 is SGHTA and CDR2 is FQGTGA. This CDR3 comprises 18 residues. The V end lost 1 base, the J end lost 0 bases, and 15 bases lay between the germline ends. CDR3 amino acids: CASSLNPQAESTNEKLFF. CDR3 sequence (DNA): TGTGCCAGCAGCTTAAATCCCCAGGCGGAGTCAACTAATGAAAAACTGTTTTTT. The variable domain in full, completed from reference TRBV7-3 and TRBJ1-4, reads GAGVSQTPSNKVTEKGKYVELRCDPISGHTALYWYRQSLGQGPEFLIYFQGTGAADDSGLPNDRFFAVRPEGSVSTLKIQRTERGDSAVYLCASSLNPQAESTNEKLFFGSGTQLSVL.

V usage is TRBV19 and J usage is TRBJ2-7; perhaps TRBD2 as D (5 bases). The CDR3 consists of 12 residues. The V end was cut by 3 bases, the J end by 4 bases, with 7 bases between. CDR1 is LNHDA and CDR2 is SQIVND in the germline V gene (reference sequence). The CDR3 nucleotides are TGTGCCAGTAGTATTCCGGGGTACGAGCAGTACTTC. Translating it yields CASSIPGYEQYF.

CDR3 bases: TGTGCCAGCAGCTTATCCTCCGTGGGGGCGAGCTCCTACGAGCAGTACTTC. Its translation is CASSLSSVGASSYEQYF. The chain uses TRBV7-2 and TRBJ2-7; possible D gene TRBD1, 6 bases. Germline CDR1 and CDR2: SGHTA and FQGNSA. The CDR3 is 17 amino acids. V shed 2 bases and J shed 0 bases, with 17 bases lying between them. Variable domain in full (rest from reference TRBV7-2 and TRBJ2-7): GAGVSQSPSNKVTEKGKDVELRCDPISGHTALYWYRQSLGQGLEFLIYFQGNSAPDKSGLPSDRFSAERTGGSVSTLTIQRTQQEDSAVYLCASSLSSVGASSYEQYFGPGTRLTVT.

Turning to this clone: Other DNA sequences within the sample encode an identical CDR3. The V and J genes are TRBV9 and TRBJ1-1; D remains unclear. Germline V gives CDR1 SGDLS, CDR2 YYNGEE. CDR3 size: 13 residues. Trimming took off 0 bases at V and 4 bases at J, with 7 bases between the two ends. The CDR3: CASSVGSGTEAFF. The CDR3 region has the DNA TGTGCCAGCAGCGTAGGGTCTGGCACTGAAGCTTTCTTT.

V usage is TRBV7-8 and J usage is TRBJ2-3; TRBD1 is a possible D gene (5 bases). V was cut by 1 base and J by 4 bases, with 12 bases left in between. The CDR3 extends over 15 amino acids. Germline V gives CDR1 SGHVS, CDR2 FQNEAQ. CDR3 bases: TGTGCCAGCAGCTTAGATGGCACAGGCCCAGATACGCAGTATTTT. This translates into CASSLDGTGPDTQYF. Filled out from reference TRBV7-8 and TRBJ2-3, the complete variable domain reads GAGVSQSPRYKVAKRGQDVALRCDPISGHVSLFWYQQALGQGPEFLTYFQNEAQLDKSGLPSDRFFAERPEGSVSTLKIQRTQQEDSAVYLCASSLDGTGPDTQYFGPGTRLTVL.

This clone has a handful of counts. The rearrangement uses TRBV30 and TRBJ1-1; D uncertain. The germline V gene encodes CDR1 GTSNPN and CDR2 SVGIG (reference sequence). This CDR3 is built from 11 residues. V was shortened by 0 bases and J by 6 bases, with 5 bases between the two germline ends. CDR3 loop: CAWSVRPEAFF. The CDR3 DNA follows: TGTGCCTGGAGTGTACGTCCTGAAGCTTTCTTT.

The rearrangement uses TRBV2 and TRBJ2-7, with D unclear. In germline, CDR1 is SNHLY, CDR2 FYNNEI. Between the trimmed V and J ends, which lost 6 bases and 0 bases, there was a span of 15 bases. This CDR3 has 15 residues. CDR3 DNA sequence: TGTGCCAGCAGGAGGCTTGTTGTCGGCTCCTACGAGCAGTACTTC. Translated: CASRRLVVGSYEQYF.

The chain has TRBV6-4 and TRBJ2-1; no clear D. Trimming removed 0 bases from V and 9 bases from J, with 6 bases in between. The CDR3 is 12 amino acids. The germline V gene encodes CDR1 MRHNA and CDR2 SNTAGT. CDR3 region: CASSDSWGEQFF. The CDR3 coding sequence is TGTGCCAGCAGTGACTCTTGGGGTGAGCAGTTCTTC.

This clone was picked up one time. The chain combines TRBV6-1 with TRBJ2-5; 11 nucleotides match TRBD1. This CDR3 region has 16 residues. V trimming: 4 bases; J trimming: 1 base; junction bases outside the gene matches: 5. Per germline, CDR1 MNHNS and CDR2 SASEGT. CDR3 region: CASSAGQGAGQETQYF. The CDR3 DNA sequence: TGTGCCAGCAGTGCAGGACAGGGGGCAGGCCAAGAGACCCAGTACTTC.

CDR3 sequence (DNA): TGTGCCAGCAGCTTACTGCAGGGGTTTGGCGAGCAGTACTTC. Translating gives CASSLLQGFGEQYF. The V gene is TRBV7-9, the J gene TRBJ2-7; tentative D call: TRBD1 (6 bases). CDR1 and CDR2 from the germline V gene are SEHNR and FQNEAQ (reference sequence). The CDR3 spans 14 residues. The V and J ends lost 2 bases and 6 bases respectively, with 14 bases between them.

The rearrangement joins TRBV2 to TRBJ2-2; 8 nucleotides align to TRBD1. This CDR3 has 14 residues. Germline V CDR1 and CDR2: SNHLY, FYNNEI. V lost 5 bases to trimming and J lost 6 bases; unmatched junction nucleotides: 5. DNA for the CDR3: TGTGCCAGCAGTCGACAGGGGATGTCCGGGGAGCTGTTTTTT. This encodes CASSRQGMSGELFF.

The rearrangement uses TRBV5-1 and TRBJ2-3; D is possibly TRBD1 (6 bases). The CDR3 covers 15 residues. Germline V gives CDR1 SGHRS, CDR2 YFSETQ. Between the trimmed V and J ends, which lost 7 bases and 0 bases, there was a span of 15 bases. Written as DNA, the CDR3 is TGCGCCAGCGCAAGCCGGGACACAAGCACAGATACGCAGTATTTT. Amino acid sequence: CASASRDTSTDTQYF.

V is TRBV7-2 and J is TRBJ2-7; D uncertain. The CDR3 is 15 amino acids. CDR1 is SGHTA, CDR2 FQGNSA, per germline. Trimming left V 1 base short and J 0 bases short, with 10 bases between. Here the CDR3 DNA reads TGTGCCAGCAGCTTAGATCTTGGCAGCTCCTACGAGCAGTACTTC. This translates into CASSLDLGSSYEQYF.

The chain uses TRBV4-1 and TRBJ2-5; D remains unclear. V lost 4 bases, J lost 11 bases, and 14 bases lay in between. This CDR3 contains 12 residues. Germline values: CDR1 MGHRA, CDR2 YSYEKL. The CDR3 here is CASSRPERQQYF. The CDR3, as DNA: TGCGCCAGCAGCCGCCCGGAGAGGCAGCAGTACTTC.

V is TRBV11-2 and J is TRBJ2-3; perhaps TRBD1 as D (8 bases). Trimming left V 5 bases short and J 1 base short, with 16 bases between. The V gene's germline CDR1 is SGHAT and CDR2 FQNNGV. CDR3 size: 16 residues. CDR3 in DNA: TGTGCCAGCAGCCGGGAGGCGGGACAGGGCACAGATACGCAGTATTTT. It is translated as CASSREAGQGTDTQYF.

The J gene is TRBJ1-1, the V gene TRBV7-9; D gene unclear. The CDR3 consists of 14 residues. The germline gives CDR1 SEHNR, CDR2 FQNEAQ (reference sequence). Trimming took off 5 bases at V and 4 bases at J, with 14 bases between the two ends. The DNA of the CDR3 is TGTGCCAGCAGCCACGCCCTGACGGTCACTGAAGCTTTCTTT. Protein: CASSHALTVTEAFF.

The rearrangement joins TRBV7-9 to TRBJ2-7, with D uncertain. The V and J ends lost 2 bases and 2 bases respectively, with 13 bases between them. The germline CDR1 and CDR2 sequences are SEHNR and FQNEAQ (reference sequence). This CDR3 region has 15 residues. The CDR3 bases are TGTGCCAGCAGCTTAAGTAAGCAGGTAGCCTACGAGCAGTACTTC. Its translation is CASSLSKQVAYEQYF. Full variable domain (remainder filled in from reference TRBV7-9 and TRBJ2-7): DTGVSQNPRHKITKRGQNVTFRCDPISEHNRLYWYRQTLGQGPEFLTYFQNEAQLEKSRLLSDRFSAERPKGSFSTLEIQRTEQGDSAMYLCASSLSKQVAYEQYFGPGTRLTVT.

The gene calls are TRBV11-2 and TRBJ2-1; D is unclear. The CDR3 has 12 amino acids. Germline V lookup: CDR1 SGHAT, CDR2 FQNNGV. The ends were cut back, 3 bases at V and 4 bases at J, with 4 bases in the middle. The CDR3: CASSFRYNEQFF. CDR3 sequence (DNA): TGTGCCAGCAGCTTCCGTTACAATGAGCAGTTCTTC.

A word on this clone: At the DNA level, this CDR3 is encoded by other sequences in the same sample as well. The chain joins TRBV6-1 to TRBJ2-3; weak D call: TRBD2 (5 bases). The CDR3 is 15 residues long. V dropped 2 bases and J dropped 2 bases, with 11 bases sitting between them. Germline V lookup: CDR1 MNHNS, CDR2 SASEGT. CDR3 in DNA: TGTGCCAGCAGTGAATGGACGGGGAACACAGATACGCAGTATTTT. It is translated as CASSEWTGNTDTQYF.

The chain couples TRBV4-1 to TRBJ2-7; no clear D gene. Trimming shortened V by 0 bases and J by 2 bases, and 14 bases separated the two germline ends. There are 16 residues in the CDR3. Per the germline V gene, CDR1 is MGHRA and CDR2 is YSYEKL. The CDR3 spells CASSQEGRTITYEQYF. In DNA form, the CDR3 reads TGCGCCAGCAGCCAAGAGGGCAGGACCATCACCTACGAGCAGTACTTC.

The V call is TRBV7-9, the J call TRBJ2-2; D possibly corresponds to TRBD2 (6 bases). V lost 5 bases to trimming and J lost 3 bases, with 13 bases between them. The CDR3 covers 15 residues. Germline CDR1 is SEHNR and CDR2 is FQNEAQ (reference sequence). The CDR3 region is CASSPDGLHTGELFF. The CDR3 nucleotides are TGTGCCAGCAGCCCCGACGGACTACACACCGGGGAGCTGTTTTTT. Full variable domain (outside the CDR3, taken from reference TRBV7-9 and TRBJ2-2): DTGVSQNPRHKITKRGQNVTFRCDPISEHNRLYWYRQTLGQGPEFLTYFQNEAQLEKSRLLSDRFSAERPKGSFSTLEIQRTEQGDSAMYLCASSPDGLHTGELFFGEGSRLTVL.

V is TRBV5-6 and J is TRBJ1-2; weak D call: TRBD1 (6 bases). V dropped 6 bases and J dropped 8 bases, with 23 bases sitting between them. This CDR3 comprises 15 residues. Germline CDR1 is SGHDT and CDR2 is YYEEEE. As DNA, the CDR3 is TGTGCCAGCACTGGGGGGACAACCTATGTTCTCGGCTACACCTTC. This gives the protein CASTGGTTYVLGYTF.

The chain links TRBV2 to TRBJ1-4; TRBD1 matches at 7 bases. The V segment lost 6 bases and the J segment 5 bases; nucleotides outside the gene matches: 12. Germline CDR1 is SNHLY and CDR2 is FYNNEI. CDR3 size: 16 residues. Here the CDR3 reads CASRSNPRQGNEKLFF. The CDR3 DNA is TGTGCCAGCAGGTCAAACCCTCGACAGGGAAATGAAAAACTGTTTTTT.

For the CDR3, the DNA is TGTGCCAGCAGCTTTGGACAGGGTGGGACCTACGAGCAGTACTTC. This sequence encodes CASSFGQGGTYEQYF. This chain uses TRBV7-9 with TRBJ2-7; the match to TRBD1 covers 8 bases. The ends lost 3 bases at V and 2 bases at J; junction bases unmatched: 6. The CDR3 is 15 amino acids. The V gene's germline CDR1 is SEHNR and CDR2 FQNEAQ (reference sequence).

The rearrangement links TRBV5-1 to TRBJ2-3; 16 bases align to TRBD2. Germline loops: CDR1 SGHRS, CDR2 YFSETQ. Germline trimming cut 0 bases from V and 5 bases from J; bases unmatched to any gene: 9. This CDR3 has 19 residues. In DNA, the CDR3 is TGCGCCAGCAGCTTGGTTGGTCCGGGACTAGCGGGAGGGAGAGATACGCAGTATTTT. Translated, it gives CASSLVGPGLAGGRDTQYF.

The rearrangement links TRBV11-3 to TRBJ2-7, with 9 bases identical to TRBD1. The CDR3 is 15 residues long. Germline V gene sequence: CDR1 SGHNT, CDR2 YENEEA. Trimming took 4 bases from V and 3 from J; bases not matched to a gene: 7. This chain's CDR3 is CASSSHLDRGYEQYF. The CDR3 coding sequence is TGTGCCAGCAGCTCCCACCTGGACAGGGGCTACGAGCAGTACTTC.

The gene calls are TRBV6-5 and TRBJ1-1; D may be TRBD1 (5 bases). CDR3 size: 14 residues. Trimming shortened V by 2 bases and J by 1 base, and 8 bases separated the two germline ends. Germline V lookup: CDR1 MNHEY, CDR2 SVGAGI. CDR3 nucleotides: TGTGCCAGCAGTTACGCAGGGCCGAACACTGAAGCTTTCTTT. Translating gives CASSYAGPNTEAFF.